Below are 32 T cell receptor beta chains sequenced from a single sample in a study of T-cell reconstitution after alpha-beta-depleted transplantation in children. Preparation of the TCRbeta library used unique molecular identifiers. One entry per CDR3 protein, called by TCRdb with MiXCR from the PCR reads. Of 640,000 or so distinct CDR3 sequences listed, roughly 15% were seen once; the top ten hold 1.1%. This material consisted of PBMCs from the stem cell graft donor, taken from the stem cell graft. All receptors come from a human donor who donated a stem cell graft to a child with acute myeloid leukemia.

This clonotype was seen a few times. The chain joins TRBV7-2 to TRBJ2-7, with TRBD2 identical over 9 bases. Germline CDR1 SGHTA, CDR2 FQGNSA. The CDR3 consists of 17 residues. Germline trimming cut 3 bases from V and 1 base from J; bases unmatched to any gene: 10. The CDR3 loop is CASSLVSGGPTSYEQYF. DNA of the CDR3: TGTGCCAGCAGCTTGGTTAGCGGGGGCCCAACTTCCTACGAGCAGTACTTC.

Many counts were recorded for this clonotype. The chain joins TRBV10-3 to TRBJ1-6; D is unresolved. Between the trimmed V and J ends, which lost 3 bases and 4 bases, there was a span of 4 bases. The germline V gene has CDR1 ENHRY and CDR2 SYGVKD. The CDR3 is 13 residues long. This CDR3 reads CAISEEYNSPLHF. In nucleotides, the CDR3 is TGTGCCATCAGTGAAGAGTATAATTCACCCCTCCACTTT.

V gene TRBV7-2 combines with J gene TRBJ1-5; no firm D call. This CDR3 is 16 amino acids long. Germline V gene sequence: CDR1 SGHTA, CDR2 FQGNSA. Deletions cut 1 base from V and 0 bases from J, with 10 bases between. The CDR3 sequence: CASSLDGQASNQPQHF. CDR3 sequence (DNA): TGTGCCAGCAGCTTAGACGGGCAAGCTAGCAATCAGCCCCAGCATTTT.

This clonotype was detected only a few times. J is TRBJ2-5 and V is TRBV7-2; D call uncertain. This CDR3 is 15 amino acids long. Trimming removed 0 bases at V and 5 bases at J, with 13 bases between. Germline CDR1 is SGHTA and CDR2 is FQGNSA. CDR3: CASSLAWGQEETQYF. The DNA of the CDR3 is TGTGCCAGCAGCTTAGCCTGGGGTCAAGAGGAGACCCAGTACTTC.

This clonotype appeared many times. This chain uses TRBV20-1 with TRBJ1-1; D unclear. The CDR3 contains 13 residues. CDR1 and CDR2 (germline): DFQATT, SNEGSKA (reference sequence). CDR3 DNA sequence: TGCAGCCGGACCGGGGTGTTGAACACTGAAGCTTTCTTT. It codes for CSRTGVLNTEAFF.

This clonotype was counted many times. The chain is built from TRBV20-1 and TRBJ1-3; D perhaps matches TRBD1 (5 bases). The CDR3 covers 15 residues. Trimming removed 3 bases at V and 1 base at J, with 13 bases between. Germline V gene sequence: CDR1 DFQATT, CDR2 SNEGSKA (reference sequence). The CDR3 reads CSASRGGRSGNTIYF. CDR3 bases: TGCAGTGCTAGCCGGGGCGGACGGTCTGGAAACACCATATATTTT.

This clonotype was counted at least ten times. The chain employs TRBV10-3 and TRBJ1-1; no firm D call. The ends were cut back, 4 bases at V and 4 bases at J, with 7 bases in the middle. This CDR3 is 12 amino acids long. The germline gives CDR1 ENHRY, CDR2 SYGVKD. Here the CDR3 DNA reads TGTGCCATCAGTGCGTTGGGCACTGAAGCTTTCTTT. Protein: CAISALGTEAFF.

This clonotype has at least ten counts. The chain joins TRBV25-1 to TRBJ2-5, with D perhaps matching TRBD2 (6 bases). CDR3 length: 14 residues. Germline assignment: CDR1 MGHDK and CDR2 SYGVNS. The V end was cut by 6 bases, the J end by 5 bases, with 16 bases between. CDR3 sequence: CASRVRTGEETQYF. CDR3 bases: TGTGCCAGCAGGGTCCGGACGGGAGAGGAGACCCAGTACTTC.

V is TRBV5-1 and J is TRBJ2-1; D unresolved. CDR3 length equals 13 residues. Trimming took 3 bases from V and 6 from J, leaving 10 bases between them. Germline V gene lookup returns CDR1 SGHRS and CDR2 YFSETQ. The CDR3 bases are TGCGCCAGCAGCTCTGACGGAGCCAATGAGCAGTTCTTC. Protein: CASSSDGANEQFF.

The chain is built from TRBV27 and TRBJ2-2, with D tentatively TRBD1 (5 bases). The ends were cut back, 7 bases at V and 0 bases at J, with 12 bases in the middle. CDR1 and CDR2 from the germline V gene are MNHEY and SMNVEV (reference sequence). The CDR3 contains 15 residues. The CDR3 here is CASTSGQPNTGELFF. DNA for the CDR3: TGTGCCAGCACCTCCGGACAACCGAACACCGGGGAGCTGTTTTTT.

Ten or more counts support this clonotype. The chain carries TRBV10-2 and TRBJ2-3; a weak D match, TRBD2 (6 bases). From germline, CDR1 is WSHSY and CDR2 SAAADI. The CDR3 is made up of 14 amino acids. V shed 3 bases and J shed 2 bases, with 9 bases lying between them. The DNA of the CDR3 is TGCGCCAGCAGTGACGCGGGGTACACAGATACGCAGTATTTT. Translation gives CASSDAGYTDTQYF.

There are many counts of this clonotype. The chain is built from TRBV20-1 and TRBJ2-1; a possible D gene is TRBD2 (6 bases). V dropped 0 bases and J dropped 4 bases, with 10 bases sitting between them. This CDR3 spans 14 amino acids. From germline, CDR1 is DFQATT and CDR2 SNEGSKA (reference sequence). The DNA of the CDR3 is TGCAGTGCTAGAGATCCACTAGCATACAATGAGCAGTTCTTC. Translating gives CSARDPLAYNEQFF.

The V gene is TRBV24-1, the J gene TRBJ2-1; perhaps TRBD1 as D (5 bases). Looked up from germline, CDR1 is KGHDR and CDR2 is SFDVKD. V was clipped by 4 bases and J by 0 bases, with 15 bases between them. The CDR3 totals 17 residues. CDR3 in DNA: TGTGCCACCAGTGACCCCAAACAGGTGAGCTCCTACAATGAGCAGTTCTTC. It translates to CATSDPKQVSSYNEQFF.

The chain joins TRBV5-6 to TRBJ2-5, with 16 bases that match TRBD2. Trimming at V came to 1 base and at J to 5 bases, leaving 8 bases not matched to a gene. The CDR3 runs to 18 residues. Germline CDR1 reads SGHDT; CDR2 reads YYEEEE. CDR3 coding DNA: TGTGCCAGCAGCTTGCCGGGACTAGCGGGGGGGTTTTCGGAGACCCAGTACTTC. Its translation: CASSLPGLAGGFSETQYF. Using reference TRBV5-6 and TRBJ2-5 for the parts outside the CDR3, the full variable domain is DAGVTQSPTHLIKTRGQQVTLRCSPKSGHDTVSWYQQALGQGPQFIFQYYEEEERQRGNFPDRFSGHQFPNYSSELNVNALLLGDSALYLCASSLPGLAGGFSETQYFGPGTRLLVL.

This clonotype was seen many times. CDR3 amino acids: CASRRDRETYEQYF. CDR3 DNA: TGTGCCAGCAGAAGAGACAGGGAGACCTACGAGCAGTACTTC. The J gene is TRBJ2-7, the V gene TRBV27, with 7 bases lining up with TRBD1. Trimming removed 6 bases from V and 2 bases from J; junction bases left unmatched: 7. Germline CDR1 is MNHEY and CDR2 is SMNVEV (reference sequence). The CDR3 is made up of 14 amino acids.

This clonotype was counted between two and nine times. The chain combines TRBV12-3 or TRBV12-4 with TRBJ2-3; D not certain. Between the trimmed V and J ends, which lost 3 bases and 2 bases, there was a span of 18 bases. CDR3 length: 17 amino acids. The CDR3 nucleotides are TGTGCCAGCAGTTTTAACTTTGATCGCCAGTCCACAGATACGCAGTATTTT. It codes for CASSFNFDRQSTDTQYF.

This clonotype showed up just a few times. The J gene is TRBJ1-6, the V gene TRBV7-2, with a tentative D call TRBD1 (5 bases). The V gene's germline CDR1 is SGHTA and CDR2 FQGNSA. The CDR3 spans 14 residues. V lost 1 base and J lost 7, with 8 bases in between. CDR3 sequence (DNA): TGTGCCAGCAGCTTAGACAGGTCGAATTCACCCCTCCACTTT. This sequence encodes CASSLDRSNSPLHF.

This clonotype was detected many times. The DNA for the CDR3 is TGTGCCAGCAGCACACTAAGCGGTAACACCGGGGAGCTGTTTTTT. Protein product: CASSTLSGNTGELFF. The J gene is TRBJ2-2, the V gene TRBV27; TRBD2 might be the D (5 bases). Per germline, CDR1 MNHEY and CDR2 SMNVEV (reference sequence). The CDR3 runs to 15 residues. The V gene lost 6 bases and the J gene lost 2 bases, with 13 bases spanning the gap.

In its sample, this clonotype was seen many times. The chain couples TRBV12-3 or TRBV12-4 to TRBJ1-1; tentative D call: TRBD1 (5 bases). V was clipped by 4 bases and J by 4 bases, with 13 bases between them. The CDR3 consists of 14 residues. CDR3 residues: CASSSGPQVTEAFF. DNA of the CDR3: TGTGCCAGCAGTTCAGGGCCCCAGGTCACTGAAGCTTTCTTT.

This clonotype was counted between two and nine times. The chain recombines TRBV7-2 with TRBJ2-5, with a weak D call TRBD2 (6 bases). CDR1 is SGHTA and CDR2 is FQGNSA in the germline V gene. Trimming removed 2 bases from V and 5 bases from J, with 15 bases in between. The CDR3 has 15 residues. CDR3 residues: CASSLPGLAGETQYF. CDR3 nucleotide sequence: TGTGCCAGCAGCTTACCGGGGCTGGCGGGGGAGACCCAGTACTTC. The complete variable domain, with remaining parts taken from reference TRBV7-2 and TRBJ2-5, reads GAGVSQSPSNKVTEKGKDVELRCDPISGHTALYWYRQSLGQGLEFLIYFQGNSAPDKSGLPSDRFSAERTGGSVSTLTIQRTQQEDSAVYLCASSLPGLAGETQYFGPGTRLLVL.

The gene calls are TRBV6-1 and TRBJ1-6, with 8 bases matching TRBD1. V dropped 6 bases and J dropped 9; count of bases not matched to a gene: 4. Germline V gives CDR1 MNHNS, CDR2 SASEGT. This CDR3 is 13 amino acids long. CDR3 bases: TGTGCCAGCAGCCTCACAGGGGGTTCACCCCTCCACTTT. Translating gives CASSLTGGSPLHF.

V usage is TRBV4-3 and J usage is TRBJ2-3; D is possibly TRBD2 (5 bases). The CDR3 covers 15 residues. Trimming removed 0 bases at V and 4 bases at J, with 11 bases between. Germline V gene lookup returns CDR1 LGHNA and CDR2 YSLEER. The DNA for the CDR3 is TGCGCCAGCAGCCAAGATCCGAGGGTTTCAGATACGCAGTATTTT. As protein: CASSQDPRVSDTQYF.

Regarding this clonotype: One base away lies a much larger clone, so this may be a sequencing read error. The V and J genes are TRBV6-1 and TRBJ2-1; the D call may be TRBD1 or TRBD2 (6 bases each). The germline gives CDR1 MNHNS, CDR2 SASEGT. V lost 5 bases to trimming and J lost 6 bases, with 14 bases between them. The length of the CDR3 is 14 residues. The DNA for the CDR3 is TGTGCCAGCAGTCTTAGGGGGGAATTCAATGAGCAGTTCTTC. As protein: CASSLRGEFNEQFF.

This clonotype was counted many times. The chain has TRBV20-1 and TRBJ1-5; 7 positions agree with TRBD1. Germline CDR1 is DFQATT and CDR2 is SNEGSKA (reference sequence). This CDR3 region has 12 residues. V shed 5 bases, J shed 8 bases, and the junction held 6 bases outside the gene matches. CDR3 amino acids: CSARQGSEPQHF. DNA of the CDR3: TGCAGTGCTCGACAGGGTAGTGAGCCCCAGCATTTT.

This clonotype has a handful of counts. The V and J genes are TRBV4-2 and TRBJ2-3, with 10 bases identical to TRBD2. This CDR3 is built from 17 residues. Germline CDR1 and CDR2: LGHNA and YNFKEQ. V lost 3 bases to trimming and J lost 2 bases; unmatched junction nucleotides: 8. CDR3 sequence reads: CASSQLASGGSTDTQYF. CDR3 bases: TGTGCCAGCAGCCAGTTGGCTAGCGGGGGCTCCACAGATACGCAGTATTTT.

This chain joins TRBV7-2 and TRBJ2-5; D might be TRBD1 (6 bases). V was shortened by 4 bases and J by 4 bases, with 13 bases between the two germline ends. The CDR3 contains 14 residues. The germline V gene encodes CDR1 SGHTA and CDR2 FQGNSA. In nucleotides, the CDR3 is TGTGCCAGCAGCTCCGAGGGGGAAAGAGAGACCCAGTACTTC. This translates into CASSSEGERETQYF.

The chain joins TRBV6-5 to TRBJ2-1, with TRBD2 identical over 11 bases. Looked up from germline, CDR1 is MNHEY and CDR2 is SVGAGI. CDR3 size: 16 residues. With 0 bases clipped from V and 8 bases from J, the junction kept 6 bases outside the gene matches. CDR3 amino acids: CASSYSGTSGGYEQFF. The CDR3 coding sequence is TGTGCCAGCAGTTACTCCGGTACTAGCGGGGGCTATGAGCAGTTCTTC.

This chain joins TRBV20-1 and TRBJ2-1; D possibly corresponds to TRBD2 (7 bases). Between the trimmed V and J ends, which lost 0 bases and 3 bases, there was a span of 21 bases. Germline loops: CDR1 DFQATT, CDR2 SNEGSKA (reference sequence). The CDR3 totals 18 residues. The CDR3 is CSARDEGGGGPLYNEQFF. CDR3 nucleotides: TGCAGTGCTAGAGATGAGGGTGGGGGGGGGCCACTCTACAATGAGCAGTTCTTC.

A few counts support this clonotype. V and J are TRBV7-9 and TRBJ1-2; no clear D. The germline gives CDR1 SEHNR, CDR2 FQNEAQ (reference sequence). The CDR3 has 16 residues. Trimming left V 1 base short and J 2 bases short, with 14 bases between. CDR3 residues: CASSLGAVAANYGYTF. The CDR3 DNA reads as TGTGCCAGCAGCTTAGGTGCTGTGGCGGCGAACTATGGCTACACCTTC.

The genes are TRBV20-1 and TRBJ2-1; tentatively, D is TRBD1 or TRBD2 (5 bases each). The CDR3 totals 16 residues. Looked up from germline, CDR1 is DFQATT and CDR2 is SNEGSKA (reference sequence). V lost 4 bases and J 3 bases, leaving 19 bases between the germline ends. CDR3 in DNA: TGCAGTGCTATAACGCGAGGGGAAAAATTCTACAATGAGCAGTTCTTC. This gives the protein CSAITRGEKFYNEQFF.

The table lists this clonotype with many counts. CDR3 region: CSAPRDGVYEQYV. DNA of the CDR3: TGCAGTGCTCCTCGAGACGGGGTCTACGAGCAGTACGTC. The chain combines TRBV20-1 with TRBJ2-7; the D gene is possibly TRBD2 (5 bases). Trimming stripped 5 bases from V and 3 bases from J, with 14 bases between. This CDR3 region has 13 residues. CDR1 and CDR2 from the germline V gene are DFQATT and SNEGSKA (reference sequence).

This clonotype was seen at least ten times. The CDR3 is CSAPRRLSYGYTF. CDR3 nucleotide sequence: TGCAGTGCTCCCCGCAGGCTTTCCTATGGCTACACCTTC. This chain uses TRBV20-1 with TRBJ1-2; D is undetermined. V lost 5 bases and J lost 4, with 14 bases in between. CDR3 length: 13 residues. Germline CDR1 and CDR2: DFQATT and SNEGSKA (reference sequence).